The entry that follows covers one T cell receptor (beta chain) sequence. What this receptor recognizes is not known. Base qualities are not provided; no much larger clone lies one nucleotide away. The data derive from a study of OX40 agonist ivuxolimab in advanced cancers. At the level of the whole study: Ivuxolimab was an agonistic, fully human IgG2 monoclonal antibody directed against OX40 (CD134), a costimulatory receptor. Intravenous ivuxolimab was administered to patients every 2 weeks at six dose levels: 0.01, 0.1, 0.3, 1.5, 3 and 10 mg/kg. Among the approximately 54 dose-escalation patients, around 20 had hepatocellular carcinoma, approximately 15 melanoma, 9 renal cell carcinoma and 9 head and neck cancer. In the dose-escalation cohort, 82.7% of patients were male, and the mean age was around 60 years, with a range of about 23 to 90. Prior anti-PD-1, anti-PD-L1 or anti-CTLA-4 therapy was permitted, and checkpoint inhibitors had been received by under 50% of dose-escalation patients. Three dose-escalation patients achieved partial responses, one with hepatocellular carcinoma and two with cutaneous melanoma. Peripheral TCRbeta sequencing aimed to test whether ivuxolimab altered TCR sequence diversity and caused clonal T-cell expansion. The monotherapy dose-escalation portion (N of about 50 patients) of the phase I ivuxolimab trial is reported in the paper. Here is what the overall study found, with its caveats: In partial responders in the 0.1-3.0 mg/kg groups, normalized peripheral clonal expansion was found to be among the lowest, especially among CD8+ T cells. Which antigens the clonally expanded peripheral T cells were specific for was not determined. Low levels of normalized T-cell clonal expansion were also seen in some nonresponding patients. After ivuxolimab, more expanded clones were found on average in CD8+ T cells than in CD4+ T cells. At doses of 0.1 to 3.0 mg/kg, clonal expansion of both CD4+ and CD8+ blood T cells was observed from baseline to week 6.

Genomic DNA was isolated from the sorted cells so that the TCRbeta CDR3 region could be sequenced. The immunoSEQ Assay was used to sequence the TCRbeta CDR3 regions. The immuneACCESS repertoire file appears here via TCRdb, limited to in-frame rearrangements. These files lack a portion of the clones; in checked studies, under half of the deficit traces to unresolved V genes, and the cause of the others is not known. The sample table contains about 33,000 clones; only one count was recorded for 79% of them. The ten largest clonotypes hold 11% of the sample. The trial excluded patients who had a history of autoimmune disease or who were on systemic immunosuppression. Peripheral blood for TCR sequencing was drawn from every dose cohort at baseline, at cycle 4 day 1 and at cycle 7 day 1. Samples came from an open-label, multicenter, first-in-human phase I dose-escalation trial of ivuxolimab. Adults with locally advanced or metastatic melanoma, renal cell, hepatocellular, or head and neck squamous cell carcinoma were enrolled in the trial. CD4+ and CD8+ T cells were sorted separately from peripheral blood before TCR sequencing.

Here V drops 1 base and J drops 5 bases, and the junction holds 7 bases not matched to any gene. The CDR3 holds 14 amino acids from the cysteine to the phenylalanine. Just the 42-base CDR3 DNA is kept, in frame starting at base 1. The germline V gene gives CDR1 as SQVTM and CDR2 as ANQGSEA. The chain links TRBV29-1 with TRBJ2-7, and 8 bases in between align with TRBD1. The source of this sequence is an adult with an advanced solid tumor such as melanoma, head and neck, liver or kidney cancer. Sequencing was performed on CD4+ or CD8+ T cells sorted from blood, taken in a trial of the OX40 agonist ivuxolimab. The nucleotide sequence reads TGCAGCGTTGAAGGGCAGGGGGCTCTTCACGAGCAGTACTTC. Translated, it reads CSVEGQGALHEQYF.